The T cell receptor beta chain described here comes from a study of shared clonotypes between healthy human individuals. Study outcomes and limitations: What limited the represented genetic and exposure-history diversity was the small number of donors. Blood was the only sampled material, and tissue repertoires likely differ.

A word on this clone: Its antigen remains unidentified.

In the authors' workflow: For the immunoSEQ data, sequences were junction-only without quality scores, so filtering differed. The table came from immunoSEQ multiplex PCR; TCRdb's copy has only in-frame clones and leaves some out. That table furnishes V, J and clone size, whereas the DNA furnished D and trimming. The sample consists of roughly 500,000 clones, approximately 78% of them appearing once. The TCR originated in a woman aged 40 to 50 in good health. Some clones in this sample may be carry-over from other donors' samples. Material for sequencing was PBMCs.

The CDR3 reads CASSQTGTGLTNETQYF. In DNA, the CDR3 is TGTGCCAGCAGCCAGACCGGGACGGGCCTGACAAATGAGACCCAGTACTTC. The chain carries TRBV6-9 and TRBJ2-5, with D perhaps assigned TRBD1 or TRBD2 (5 bases each). The length of the CDR3 is 17 residues. The V end lost 6 bases, the J end lost 5 bases, and 25 bases lay between the germline ends. Germline V gene data show CDR1 as MNHGY and CDR2 as SVAAGI.